Sequencing of this T cell receptor (beta chain) was carried out in a study of blood T cell repertoires in COVID-19. Study details: Collection of acute and convalescent COVID-19 samples took place in the United States, Italy and Spain. From T cells, B-cell-depleted T cells, or PBMCs came the material, which was cDNA or gDNA.

The V gene's germline CDR1 is MNHEY and CDR2 SVGAGI. CDR3 size: 13 residues. V gave up 8 bases and J gave up 1 base; unmatched junction bases: 4. In the original processing: Cell counts per sample came from amplifying reference gene primers. Clones were sequenced by immunoSEQ multiplex PCR, and TCRdb holds only the in-frame ones, with some missing. D and trimming come from the DNA, and the V and J calls and clone size come from that table. Among 250,000 or so clones listed, around four fifths were seen once. The sequence was collected from a woman aged 55-70 years with active or convalescent COVID-19. The V call is TRBV6-5, the J call TRBJ2-7, with 8 bases identical to TRBD2. Sequencing was done on a sample of peripheral blood. Here the CDR3 DNA reads TGTGCCAGCGCGCGCGGGGGGTCCTACGAGCAGTACGTC. Encoded protein: CASARGGSYEQYV.